The clone carrying this TCR beta chain came up once. This specimen belongs to a study of blood T cell repertoires in COVID-19. Study-wide background: Acute and convalescent COVID-19 samples came from the United States, Italy and Spain. T cells, B-cell-depleted T cells, or PBMCs provided the cDNA or gDNA that served as material.

In the original processing: Amplification with reference gene primers provided the estimates of nucleated cell counts. Measured with immunoSEQ multiplex PCR; TCRdb has only the in-frame clones, and not every one. The V and J calls and the clone size are those of that table, but D and trimming were determined from the DNA. This table holds about 190,000 clones, more than 85% found once. This CDR3 contains 15 residues. V trimming: 3 bases; J trimming: 9 bases; junction bases outside the gene matches: 12. Germline assignment: CDR1 SGHKS and CDR2 YYEKEE (reference sequence). This rearrangement joins TRBV5-5 to TRBJ2-1; the match to TRBD1 covers 7 bases. Sequenced: peripheral blood. This clonotype was sampled from a man in his thirties or forties with acute or convalescent COVID-19. As DNA, the CDR3 is TGTGCCAGCAGCTACGACAGGGTAATATTCAGTGAGCAGTTCTTC. It translates to CASSYDRVIFSEQFF.